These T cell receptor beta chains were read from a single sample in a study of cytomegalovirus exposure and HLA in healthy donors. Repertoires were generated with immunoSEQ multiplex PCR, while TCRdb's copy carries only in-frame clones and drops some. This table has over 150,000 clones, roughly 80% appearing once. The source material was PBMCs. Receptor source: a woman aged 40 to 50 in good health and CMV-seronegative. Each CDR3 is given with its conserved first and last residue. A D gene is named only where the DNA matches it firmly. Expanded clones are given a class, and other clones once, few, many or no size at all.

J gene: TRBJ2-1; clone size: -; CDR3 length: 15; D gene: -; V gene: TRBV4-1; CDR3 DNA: TGCGCCAGCAGCCACGACAGTAATTCCTACAATGAGCAGTTCTTC; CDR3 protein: CASSHDSNSYNEQFF
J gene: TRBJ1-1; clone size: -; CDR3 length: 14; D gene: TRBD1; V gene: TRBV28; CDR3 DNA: TGTGCCAGCAGATCCGGGACAGAGAACACTGAAGCTTTCTTT; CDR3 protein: CASRSGTENTEAFF
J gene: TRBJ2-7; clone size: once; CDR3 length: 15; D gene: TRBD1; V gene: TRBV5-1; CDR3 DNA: TGCGCCAGCAGCTTCGGGACAGCAGGAGGCTACGAGCAGTACTTC; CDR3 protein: CASSFGTAGGYEQYF
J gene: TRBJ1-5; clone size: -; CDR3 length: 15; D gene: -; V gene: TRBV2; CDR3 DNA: TGTGCCAGCAGTTTACAGGCTGAGGGCAATCAGCCCCAGCATTTT; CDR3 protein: CASSLQAEGNQPQHF
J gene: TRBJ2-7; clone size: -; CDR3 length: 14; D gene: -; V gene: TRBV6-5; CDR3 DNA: TGTGCCAGCAGTCAGGGACTTGGGACCTACGAGCAGTACTTC; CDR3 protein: CASSQGLGTYEQYF
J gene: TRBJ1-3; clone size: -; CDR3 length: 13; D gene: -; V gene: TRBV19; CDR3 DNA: TGTGCCAGTAGCTCGTCCTCTGGAAACACCATATATTTT; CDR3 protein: CASSSSSGNTIYF
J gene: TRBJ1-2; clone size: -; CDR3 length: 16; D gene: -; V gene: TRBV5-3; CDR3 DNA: TGTGCCAGAAGCTTCGAGACGGAGCGGCAGAACTATGGCTACACCTTC; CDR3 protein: CARSFETERQNYGYTF
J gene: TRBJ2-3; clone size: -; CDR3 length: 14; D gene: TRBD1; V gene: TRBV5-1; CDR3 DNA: TGCGCCAGCAGCCCAGGGACAGGTACAGATACGCAGTATTTT; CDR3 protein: CASSPGTGTDTQYF
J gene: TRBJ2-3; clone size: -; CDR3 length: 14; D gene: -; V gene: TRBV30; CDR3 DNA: TGTGCCTGGAGTCTAGGGGTCGGCACAGATACGCAGTATTTT; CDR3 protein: CAWSLGVGTDTQYF
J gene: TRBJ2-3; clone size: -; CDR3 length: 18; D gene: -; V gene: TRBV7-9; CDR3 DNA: TGTGCCAGCAGCTCGGGGAGCCTTGGCGGGGCCCCCACAGATACGCAGTATTTT; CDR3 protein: CASSSGSLGGAPTDTQYF
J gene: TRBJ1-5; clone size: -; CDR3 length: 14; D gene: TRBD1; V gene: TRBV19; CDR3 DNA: TGTGCCAGTAGTACCCAGGGGGCCGTACAGCCCCAGCATTTT; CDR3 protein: CASSTQGAVQPQHF
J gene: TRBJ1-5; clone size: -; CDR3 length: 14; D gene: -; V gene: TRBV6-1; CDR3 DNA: TGTGCCAGCATGATCCAGGTGGGGGCTCAGCCCCAGCATTTT; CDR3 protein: CASMIQVGAQPQHF
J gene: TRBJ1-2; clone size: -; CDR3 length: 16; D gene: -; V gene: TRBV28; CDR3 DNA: TGTGCCAGCAACCTGGCCTCGGCGGAAGGATACTATGGCTACACCTTC; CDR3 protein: CASNLASAEGYYGYTF
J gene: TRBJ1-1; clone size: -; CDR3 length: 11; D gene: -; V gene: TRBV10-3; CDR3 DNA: TGTGCCACCAGCGGTCCAAGTGAAGCTTTCTTT; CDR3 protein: CATSGPSEAFF
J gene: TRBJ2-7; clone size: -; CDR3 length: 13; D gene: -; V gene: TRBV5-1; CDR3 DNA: TGCGCCAGCAGCCCCGCAGGGCGCTACGAGCAGTACTTC; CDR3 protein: CASSPAGRYEQYF
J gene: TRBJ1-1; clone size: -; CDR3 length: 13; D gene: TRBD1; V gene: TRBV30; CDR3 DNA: TGTGCCTGGAGCCGTACAGGGGGCGTAAAAGCTTTCTTT; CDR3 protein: CAWSRTGGVKAFF
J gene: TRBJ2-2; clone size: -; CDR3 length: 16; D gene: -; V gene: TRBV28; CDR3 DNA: TGTGCCAGCAGTTTATATGGAGGGGGCGTCACCGGGGAGCTGTTTTTT; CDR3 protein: CASSLYGGGVTGELFF
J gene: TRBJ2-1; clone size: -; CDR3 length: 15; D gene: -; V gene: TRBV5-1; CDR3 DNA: TGCGCCAGCAGCCCCCCATCAGGGAATCGGGATGAGCAGTTCTTC; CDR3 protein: CASSPPSGNRDEQFF
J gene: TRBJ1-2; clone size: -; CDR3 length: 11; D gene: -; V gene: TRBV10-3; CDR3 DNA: TGTGCCATCAGTGACCAGTACGCCTACACCTTC; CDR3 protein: CAISDQYAYTF
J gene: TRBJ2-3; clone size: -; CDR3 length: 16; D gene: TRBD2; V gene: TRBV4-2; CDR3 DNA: TGTGCCAGCAGCCAGGACGTAGCGGGCAACTCAGATACGCAGTATTTT; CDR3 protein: CASSQDVAGNSDTQYF
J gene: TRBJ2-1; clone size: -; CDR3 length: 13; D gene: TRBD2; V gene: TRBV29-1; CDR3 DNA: TGCAGCGTTGACGGCGGGAGCTACAATGAGCAGTTCTTC; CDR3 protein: CSVDGGSYNEQFF
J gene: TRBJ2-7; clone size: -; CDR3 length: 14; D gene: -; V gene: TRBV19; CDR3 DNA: TGTGCCAGTAGGCCCGGAGGGGAAGGGAACGAGCAGTACTTC; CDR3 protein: CASRPGGEGNEQYF
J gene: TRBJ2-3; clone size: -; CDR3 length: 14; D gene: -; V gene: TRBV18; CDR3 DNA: TGTGCCAGCTCACCTCTCCCCCTCACAGATACGCAGTATTTT; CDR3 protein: CASSPLPLTDTQYF
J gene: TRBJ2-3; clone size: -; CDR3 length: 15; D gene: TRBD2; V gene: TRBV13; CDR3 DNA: TGTGCCAGCAGCTTGCTAGCGGGGCCCGGGGATACGCAGTATTTT; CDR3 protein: CASSLLAGPGDTQYF
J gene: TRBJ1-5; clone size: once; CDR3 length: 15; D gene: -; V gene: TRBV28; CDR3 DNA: TGTGCCAGCAGTTTGCCCCGGGGGACGGGTCAGCCCCAGCATTTT; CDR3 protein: CASSLPRGTGQPQHF
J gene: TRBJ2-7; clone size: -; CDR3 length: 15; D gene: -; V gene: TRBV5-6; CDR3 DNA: TGTGCCAGCAGCTTGGGGTTGGGCCCCCCCTACGAGCAGTACTTC; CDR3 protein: CASSLGLGPPYEQYF
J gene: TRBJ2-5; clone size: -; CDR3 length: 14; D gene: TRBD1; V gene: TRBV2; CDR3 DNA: TGTGCCATCGCCGTCGACAGGGTCCCAGAGACCCAGTACTTC; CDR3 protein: CAIAVDRVPETQYF
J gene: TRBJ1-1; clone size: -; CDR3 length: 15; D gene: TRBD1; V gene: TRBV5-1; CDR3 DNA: TGCGCCAGCAGCTGGGACAGCGCCTCGAACACTGAAGCTTTCTTT; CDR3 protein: CASSWDSASNTEAFF
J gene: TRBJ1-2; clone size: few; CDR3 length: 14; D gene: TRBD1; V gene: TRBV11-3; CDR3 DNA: TGTGCCAGCAGCTTAACAGGGGAGATGCGTGGCTACACCTTC; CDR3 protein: CASSLTGEMRGYTF
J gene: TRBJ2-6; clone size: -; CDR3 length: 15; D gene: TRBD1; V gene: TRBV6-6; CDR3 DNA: TGTGCCAGCAGTCCCAGGGGGCGCGGGGCCAACGTCCTGACTTTC; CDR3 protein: CASSPRGRGANVLTF
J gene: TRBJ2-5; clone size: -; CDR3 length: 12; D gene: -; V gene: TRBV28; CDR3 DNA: TGTGCCAGCAGTTTACGCCAAGAGACCCAGTACTTC; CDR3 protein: CASSLRQETQYF
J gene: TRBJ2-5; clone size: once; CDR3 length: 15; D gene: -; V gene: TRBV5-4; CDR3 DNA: TGTGCCAGCAGCTTGAAGGGGGTAGGGCAAGAGACCCAGTACTTC; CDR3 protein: CASSLKGVGQETQYF
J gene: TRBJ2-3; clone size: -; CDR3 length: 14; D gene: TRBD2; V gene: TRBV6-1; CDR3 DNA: TGTGCCAGCAACCTAGCGGGGAGGGGAGATACGCAGTATTTT; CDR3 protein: CASNLAGRGDTQYF
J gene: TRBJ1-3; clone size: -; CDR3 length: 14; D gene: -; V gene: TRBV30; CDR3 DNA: TGTGCCTGGAGTGAGGGGGTATCCGGAAACACCATATATTTT; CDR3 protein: CAWSEGVSGNTIYF
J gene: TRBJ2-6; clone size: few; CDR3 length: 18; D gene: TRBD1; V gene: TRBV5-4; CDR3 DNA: TGTGCCAGCAGCCGATCGACAGGGGGGATCTCTGGGGCCAACGTCCTGACTTTC; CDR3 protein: CASSRSTGGISGANVLTF
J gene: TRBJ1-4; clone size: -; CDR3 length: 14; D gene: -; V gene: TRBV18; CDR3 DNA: TGTGCCAGCTCACCAGGGGGCACTGATGAAAAACTGTTTTTT; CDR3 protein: CASSPGGTDEKLFF
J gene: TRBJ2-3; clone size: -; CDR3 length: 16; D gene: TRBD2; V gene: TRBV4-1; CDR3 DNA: TGCGCCAGCAGCCAACTAGCGGGAGGTAGCACAGATACGCAGTATTTT; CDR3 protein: CASSQLAGGSTDTQYF
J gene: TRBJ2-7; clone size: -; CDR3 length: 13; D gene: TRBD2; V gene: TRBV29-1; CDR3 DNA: TGCAGCGTCGAGGGACTAGCGGGGGGAGATCTGTACTTC; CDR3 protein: CSVEGLAGGDLYF
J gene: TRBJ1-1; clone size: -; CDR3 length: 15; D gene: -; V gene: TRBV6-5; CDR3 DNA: TGTGCCAGCAGTTACTCATATAACAGGAACACTGAAGCTTTCTTT; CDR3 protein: CASSYSYNRNTEAFF
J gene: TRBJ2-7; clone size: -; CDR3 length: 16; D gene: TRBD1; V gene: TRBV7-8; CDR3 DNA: TGTGCCAGCATCCACTCCTCCCGGGACAGAGATTACGAGCAGTACTTC; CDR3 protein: CASIHSSRDRDYEQYF
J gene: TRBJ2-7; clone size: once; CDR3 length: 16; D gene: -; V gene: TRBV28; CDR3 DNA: TGTGCCAGCATTAGGGGGTGGGGGGGTTTGCTGTACGAGCAGTACTTC; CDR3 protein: CASIRGWGGLLYEQYF
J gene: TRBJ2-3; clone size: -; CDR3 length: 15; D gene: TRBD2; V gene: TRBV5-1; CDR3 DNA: TGCGCCAGCAGCTTGGCGGGGGGGGTCCCAGATACGCAGTATTTT; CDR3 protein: CASSLAGGVPDTQYF
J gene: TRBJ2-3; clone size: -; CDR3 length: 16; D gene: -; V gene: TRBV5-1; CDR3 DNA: TGCGCCAGCAGCTTGGCGGCGGGGGCGCAGACAGATACGCAGTATTTT; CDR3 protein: CASSLAAGAQTDTQYF
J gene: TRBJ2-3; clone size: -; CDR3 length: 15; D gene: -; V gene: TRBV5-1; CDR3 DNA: TGCGCCAGCAGCTTGGCCGGTGCTAGCACAGATACGCAGTATTTT; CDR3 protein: CASSLAGASTDTQYF
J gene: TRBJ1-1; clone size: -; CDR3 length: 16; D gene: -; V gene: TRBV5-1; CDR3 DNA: TGCGCCAGCAGCTTGTCCCTCGGAGGGTTGGGGACTGAAGCTTTCTTT; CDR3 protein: CASSLSLGGLGTEAFF
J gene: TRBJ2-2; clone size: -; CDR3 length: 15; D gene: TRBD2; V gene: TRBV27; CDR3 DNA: TGTGCCAGCAGTGGCACTAGCGGGGGCGCCGGGGAGCTGTTTTTT; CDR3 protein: CASSGTSGGAGELFF
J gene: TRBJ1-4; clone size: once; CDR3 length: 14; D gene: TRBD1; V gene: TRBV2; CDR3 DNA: TGTGCCAGCAGCGTTGACAGGGGAAATGAAAAACTGTTTTTT; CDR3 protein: CASSVDRGNEKLFF
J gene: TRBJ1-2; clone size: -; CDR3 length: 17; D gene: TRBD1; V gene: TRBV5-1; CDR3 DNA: TGCGCCAGCAGTTGGACAGGGGATGCTCGAGCTAACTATGGCTACACCTTC; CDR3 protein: CASSWTGDARANYGYTF
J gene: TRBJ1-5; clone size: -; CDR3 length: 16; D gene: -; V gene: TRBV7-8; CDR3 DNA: TGTGCCAGCAGCTTAGCGGGCAGGGCTAGCAATCAGCCCCAGCATTTT; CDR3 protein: CASSLAGRASNQPQHF
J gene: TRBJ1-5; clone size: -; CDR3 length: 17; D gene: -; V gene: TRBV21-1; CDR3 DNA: TGTGCCAGCAGCAAATGCAAGACAGGGCGTACCAATCAGCCCCAGCATTTT; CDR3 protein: CASSKCKTGRTNQPQHF
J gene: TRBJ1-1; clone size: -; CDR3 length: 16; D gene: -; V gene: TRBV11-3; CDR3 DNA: TGTGCCAGCAGCTTAGCCTCGGGGAGATGGGTCACTGAAGCTTTCTTT; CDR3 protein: CASSLASGRWVTEAFF
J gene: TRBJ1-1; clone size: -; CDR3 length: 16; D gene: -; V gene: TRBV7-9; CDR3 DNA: TGTGCCAGCAGCTTCTCGGGGGGCGCGGGGAACACTGAAGCTTTCTTT; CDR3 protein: CASSFSGGAGNTEAFF
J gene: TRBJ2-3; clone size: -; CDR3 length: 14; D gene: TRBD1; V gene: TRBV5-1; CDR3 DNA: TGCGCCAGCCAGCCTCTGGGGACAGTCGATACGCAGTATTTT; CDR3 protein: CASQPLGTVDTQYF